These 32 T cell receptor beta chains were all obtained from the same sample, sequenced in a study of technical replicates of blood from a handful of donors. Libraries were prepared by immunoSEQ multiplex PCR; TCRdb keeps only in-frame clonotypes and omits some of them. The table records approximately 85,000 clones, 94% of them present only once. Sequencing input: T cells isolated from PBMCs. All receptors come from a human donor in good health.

CDR3 sequence reads: CAWNRERGDQETQYF. CDR3 DNA sequence: TGTGCCTGGAACCGGGAGCGGGGGGATCAAGAGACCCAGTACTTC. V is TRBV30 and J is TRBJ2-5, with 9 positions matching TRBD2. The CDR3 is made up of 15 amino acids. CDR1 and CDR2 (germline): GTSNPN, SVGIG (reference sequence). V lost 4 bases, J lost 2 bases, and 8 bases stayed unmatched.

The CDR3 DNA reads TGTGCCAGCAGCCCGGGGGGACAGGAGTGGTACACTGAAGCTTTCTTT. Translation gives CASSPGGQEWYTEAFF. The chain employs TRBV11-3 and TRBJ1-1; 8 bases line up with TRBD1. The CDR3 consists of 16 residues. Germline V lookup: CDR1 SGHNT, CDR2 YENEEA. Losses at the gene ends were 5 bases for V and 3 bases for J; bases not matched to a gene: 11.

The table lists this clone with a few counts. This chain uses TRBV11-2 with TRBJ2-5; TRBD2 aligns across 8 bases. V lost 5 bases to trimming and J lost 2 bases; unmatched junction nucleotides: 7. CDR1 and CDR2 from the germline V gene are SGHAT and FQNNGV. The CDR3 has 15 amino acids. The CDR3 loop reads CASSLPPSGQETQYF. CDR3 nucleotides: TGTGCCAGCAGCCTGCCCCCTAGCGGGCAAGAGACCCAGTACTTC.

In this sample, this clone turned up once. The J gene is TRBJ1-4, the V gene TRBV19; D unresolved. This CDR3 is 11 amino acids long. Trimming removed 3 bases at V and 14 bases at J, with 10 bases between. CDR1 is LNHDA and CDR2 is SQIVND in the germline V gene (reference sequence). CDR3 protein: CASSISTVLFF. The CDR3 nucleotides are TGTGCCAGTAGTATTTCCACGGTGCTGTTTTTT.

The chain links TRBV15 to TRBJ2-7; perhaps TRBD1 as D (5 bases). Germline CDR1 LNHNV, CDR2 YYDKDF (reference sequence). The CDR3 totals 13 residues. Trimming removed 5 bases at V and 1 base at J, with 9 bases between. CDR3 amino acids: CATSLAGSYEQYF. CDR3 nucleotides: TGTGCCACCAGCCTCGCAGGGTCCTACGAGCAGTACTTC. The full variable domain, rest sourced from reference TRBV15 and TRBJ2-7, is DAMVIQNPRYQVTQFGKPVTLSCSQTLNHNVMYWYQQKSSQAPKLLFHYYDKDFNNEADTPDNFQSRRPNTSFCFLDIRSPGLGDTAMYLCATSLAGSYEQYFGPGTRLTVT.

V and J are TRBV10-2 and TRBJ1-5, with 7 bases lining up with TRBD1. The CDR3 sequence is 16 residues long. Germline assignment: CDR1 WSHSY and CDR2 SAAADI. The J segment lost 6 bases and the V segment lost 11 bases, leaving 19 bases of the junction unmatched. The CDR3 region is CASQGVQGSVGQPQHF. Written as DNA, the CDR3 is TGCGCCTCCCAGGGGGTACAGGGGTCCGTGGGTCAGCCCCAGCATTTT.

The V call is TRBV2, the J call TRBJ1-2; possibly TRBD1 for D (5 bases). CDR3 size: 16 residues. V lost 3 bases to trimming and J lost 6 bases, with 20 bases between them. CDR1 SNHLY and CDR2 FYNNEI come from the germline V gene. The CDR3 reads CASSDWQGGSGDGYTF. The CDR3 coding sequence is TGTGCCAGCAGTGATTGGCAGGGAGGGAGTGGGGATGGCTACACCTTC.

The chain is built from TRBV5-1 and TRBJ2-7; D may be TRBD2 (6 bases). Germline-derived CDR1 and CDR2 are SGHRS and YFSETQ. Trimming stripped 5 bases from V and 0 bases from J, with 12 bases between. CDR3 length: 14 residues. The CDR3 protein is CASSLDGSSYEQYF. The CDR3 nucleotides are TGCGCCAGCAGTCTCGACGGGAGCTCCTACGAGCAGTACTTC.

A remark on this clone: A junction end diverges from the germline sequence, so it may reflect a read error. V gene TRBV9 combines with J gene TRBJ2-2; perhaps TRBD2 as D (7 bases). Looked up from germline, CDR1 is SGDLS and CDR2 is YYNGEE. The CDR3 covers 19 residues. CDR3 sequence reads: CASTVSSRRGGLNTGELFF. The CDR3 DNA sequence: TGTGCCAGCACCGTAAGCTCTCGTCGCGGGGGCCTAAACACCGGGGAGCTGTTTTTT.

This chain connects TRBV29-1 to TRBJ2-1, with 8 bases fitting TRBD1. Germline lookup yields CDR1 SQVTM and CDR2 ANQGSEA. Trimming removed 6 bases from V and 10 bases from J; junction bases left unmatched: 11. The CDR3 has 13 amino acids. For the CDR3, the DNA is TGCAGCGTAGGACAGGGTGCCTGGGGGGAGCAGTTCTTC. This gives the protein CSVGQGAWGEQFF.

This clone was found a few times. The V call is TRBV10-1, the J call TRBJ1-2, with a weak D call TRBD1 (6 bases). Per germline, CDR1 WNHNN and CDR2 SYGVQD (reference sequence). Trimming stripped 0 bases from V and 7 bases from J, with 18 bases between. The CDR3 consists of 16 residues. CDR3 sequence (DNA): TGCGCCAGCAGTGAGTCCCGTACGACAGGTGGTGCTGGCTACACCTTC. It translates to CASSESRTTGGAGYTF.

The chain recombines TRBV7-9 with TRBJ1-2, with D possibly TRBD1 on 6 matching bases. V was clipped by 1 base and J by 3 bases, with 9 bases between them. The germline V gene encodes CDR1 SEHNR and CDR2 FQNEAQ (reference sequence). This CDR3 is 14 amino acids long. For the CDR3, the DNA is TGTGCCAGCAGCTTAGTTCCAGGGGACTATGGCTACACCTTC. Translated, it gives CASSLVPGDYGYTF.

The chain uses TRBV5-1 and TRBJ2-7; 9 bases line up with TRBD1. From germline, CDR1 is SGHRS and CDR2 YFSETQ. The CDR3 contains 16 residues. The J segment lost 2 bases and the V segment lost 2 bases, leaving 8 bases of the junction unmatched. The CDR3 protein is CASSFTGTGPTYEQYF. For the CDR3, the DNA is TGCGCCAGCAGCTTTACCGGGACAGGGCCCACCTACGAGCAGTACTTC.

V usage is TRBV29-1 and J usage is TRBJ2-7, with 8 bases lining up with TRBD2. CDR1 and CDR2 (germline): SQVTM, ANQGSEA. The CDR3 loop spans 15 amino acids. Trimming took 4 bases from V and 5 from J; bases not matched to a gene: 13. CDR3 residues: CSVVREGGGYNEQYF. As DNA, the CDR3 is TGCAGCGTTGTACGGGAGGGCGGAGGATATAACGAGCAGTACTTC.

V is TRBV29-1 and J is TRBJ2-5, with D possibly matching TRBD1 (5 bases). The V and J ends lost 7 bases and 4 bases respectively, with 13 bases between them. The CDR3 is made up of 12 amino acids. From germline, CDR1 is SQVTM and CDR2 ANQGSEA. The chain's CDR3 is CSATTGGETQYF. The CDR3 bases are TGCAGCGCCACCACAGGTGGAGAGACCCAGTACTTC.

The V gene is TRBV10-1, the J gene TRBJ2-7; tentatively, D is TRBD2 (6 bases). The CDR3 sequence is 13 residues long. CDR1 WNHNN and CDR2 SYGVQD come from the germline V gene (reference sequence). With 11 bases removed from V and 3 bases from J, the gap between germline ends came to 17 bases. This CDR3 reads CAGVRGGFYEQYF. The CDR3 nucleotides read TGCGCCGGCGTTCGAGGAGGGTTCTACGAGCAGTACTTC.

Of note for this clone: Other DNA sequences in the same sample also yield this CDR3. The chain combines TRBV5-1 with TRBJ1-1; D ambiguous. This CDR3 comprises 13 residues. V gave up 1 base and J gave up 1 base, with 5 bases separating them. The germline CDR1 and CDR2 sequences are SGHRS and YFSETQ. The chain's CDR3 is CASSLTGNTEAFF. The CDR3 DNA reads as TGCGCCAGCAGCTTGACGGGGAACACTGAAGCTTTCTTT.

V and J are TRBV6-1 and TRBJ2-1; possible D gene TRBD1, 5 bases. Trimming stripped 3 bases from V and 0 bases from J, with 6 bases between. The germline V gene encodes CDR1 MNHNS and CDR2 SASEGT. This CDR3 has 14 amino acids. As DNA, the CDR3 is TGTGCCAGCAGTGATAGGGGCTCCTACAATGAGCAGTTCTTC. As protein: CASSDRGSYNEQFF.

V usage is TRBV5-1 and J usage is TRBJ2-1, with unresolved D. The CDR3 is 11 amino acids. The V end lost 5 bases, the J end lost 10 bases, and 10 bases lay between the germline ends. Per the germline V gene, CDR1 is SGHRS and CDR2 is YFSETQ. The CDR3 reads CASRYEREQFF. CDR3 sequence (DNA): TGCGCCAGCAGATACGAGCGCGAGCAGTTCTTC.

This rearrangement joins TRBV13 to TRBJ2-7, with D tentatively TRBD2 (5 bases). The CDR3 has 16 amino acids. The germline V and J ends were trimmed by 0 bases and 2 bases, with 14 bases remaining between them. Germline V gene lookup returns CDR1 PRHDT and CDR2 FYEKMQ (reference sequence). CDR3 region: CASSLGLGGAAYEQYF. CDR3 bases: TGTGCCAGCAGCTTAGGCCTTGGAGGTGCCGCCTACGAGCAGTACTTC.

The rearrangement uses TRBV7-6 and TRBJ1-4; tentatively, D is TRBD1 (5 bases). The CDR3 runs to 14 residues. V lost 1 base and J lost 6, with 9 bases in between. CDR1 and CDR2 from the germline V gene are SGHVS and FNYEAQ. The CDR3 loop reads CASSLVQGYEKLFF. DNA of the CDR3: TGTGCCAGCAGCTTAGTCCAGGGTTATGAAAAACTGTTTTTT.

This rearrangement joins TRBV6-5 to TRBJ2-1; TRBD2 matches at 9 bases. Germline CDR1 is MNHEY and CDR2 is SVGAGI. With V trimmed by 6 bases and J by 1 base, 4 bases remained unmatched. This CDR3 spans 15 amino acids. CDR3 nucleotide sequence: TGTGCCAGCAGCATACTAGCGGGTTCCTACAATGAGCAGTTCTTC. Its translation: CASSILAGSYNEQFF.

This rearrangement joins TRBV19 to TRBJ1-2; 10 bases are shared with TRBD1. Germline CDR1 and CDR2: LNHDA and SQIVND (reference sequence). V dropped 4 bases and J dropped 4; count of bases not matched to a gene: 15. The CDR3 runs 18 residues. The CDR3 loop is CASSRTPGTGEGSYGYTF. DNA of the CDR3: TGTGCCAGTAGTAGGACGCCCGGGACAGGGGAGGGAAGCTATGGCTACACCTTC.

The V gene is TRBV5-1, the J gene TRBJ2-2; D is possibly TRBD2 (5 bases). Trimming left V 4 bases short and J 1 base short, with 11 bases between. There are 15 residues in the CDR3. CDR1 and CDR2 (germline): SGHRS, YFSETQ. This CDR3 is CASSPLEGNTGELFF. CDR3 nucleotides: TGCGCCAGCAGCCCACTCGAGGGGAACACCGGGGAGCTGTTTTTT.

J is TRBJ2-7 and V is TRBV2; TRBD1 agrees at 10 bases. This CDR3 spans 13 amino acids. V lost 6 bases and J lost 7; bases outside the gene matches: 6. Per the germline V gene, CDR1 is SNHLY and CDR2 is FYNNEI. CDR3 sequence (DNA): TGTGCCAGCAGCGGACAGGGGGTAGCGGAGCAGTACTTC. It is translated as CASSGQGVAEQYF.

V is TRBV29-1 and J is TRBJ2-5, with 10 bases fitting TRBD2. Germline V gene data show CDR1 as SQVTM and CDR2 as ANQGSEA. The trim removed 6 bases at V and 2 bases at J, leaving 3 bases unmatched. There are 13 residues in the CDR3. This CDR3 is CSVRTSGQETQYF. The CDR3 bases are TGCAGCGTCCGGACTAGCGGTCAAGAGACCCAGTACTTC. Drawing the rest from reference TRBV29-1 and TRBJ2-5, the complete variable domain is SAVISQKPSRDICQRGTSLTIQCQVDSQVTMMFWYRQQPGQSLTLIATANQGSEATYESGFVIDKFPISRPNLTFSTLTVSNMSPEDSSIYLCSVRTSGQETQYFGPGTRLLVL.

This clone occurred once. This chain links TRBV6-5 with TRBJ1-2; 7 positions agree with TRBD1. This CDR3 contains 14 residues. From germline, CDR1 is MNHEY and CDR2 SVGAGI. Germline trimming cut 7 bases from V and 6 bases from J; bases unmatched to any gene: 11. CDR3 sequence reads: CASNIRAGGNGYTF. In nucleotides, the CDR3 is TGTGCCAGCAACATCAGGGCAGGGGGTAATGGCTACACCTTC.

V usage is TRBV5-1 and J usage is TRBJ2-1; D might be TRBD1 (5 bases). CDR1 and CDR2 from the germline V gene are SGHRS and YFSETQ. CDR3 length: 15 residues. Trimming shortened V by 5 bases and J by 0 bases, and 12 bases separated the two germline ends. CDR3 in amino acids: CASSWGESSYNEQFF. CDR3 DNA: TGCGCCAGCAGTTGGGGCGAAAGCTCCTACAATGAGCAGTTCTTC.

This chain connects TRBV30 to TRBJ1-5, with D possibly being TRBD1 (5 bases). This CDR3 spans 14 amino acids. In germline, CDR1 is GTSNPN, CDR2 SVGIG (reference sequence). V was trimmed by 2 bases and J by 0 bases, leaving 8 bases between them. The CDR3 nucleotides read TGTGCCTGGAGTCCAGGGTATAGCAATCAGCCCCAGCATTTT. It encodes CAWSPGYSNQPQHF.

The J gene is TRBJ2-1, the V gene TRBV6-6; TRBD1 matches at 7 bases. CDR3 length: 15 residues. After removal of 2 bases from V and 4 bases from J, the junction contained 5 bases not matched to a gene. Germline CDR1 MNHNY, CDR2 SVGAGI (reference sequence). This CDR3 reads CASSYKGARYNEQFF. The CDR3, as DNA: TGTGCCAGCAGTTACAAGGGGGCGCGTTACAATGAGCAGTTCTTC.

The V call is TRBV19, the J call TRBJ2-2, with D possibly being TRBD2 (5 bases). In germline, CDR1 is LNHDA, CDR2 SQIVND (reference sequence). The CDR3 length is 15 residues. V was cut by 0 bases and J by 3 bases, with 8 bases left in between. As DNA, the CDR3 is TGTGCCAGTAGTATAGATAGACTATACACCGGGGAGCTGTTTTTT. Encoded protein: CASSIDRLYTGELFF.

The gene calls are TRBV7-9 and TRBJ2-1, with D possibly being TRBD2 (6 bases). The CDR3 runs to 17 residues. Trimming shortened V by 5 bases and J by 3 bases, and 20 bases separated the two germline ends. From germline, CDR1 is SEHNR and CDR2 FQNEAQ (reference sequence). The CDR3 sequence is CASSGRSGTDRYNEQFF. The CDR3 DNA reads TGTGCCAGCAGCGGAAGATCCGGGACTGATCGCTACAATGAGCAGTTCTTC. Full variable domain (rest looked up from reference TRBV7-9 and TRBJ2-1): DTGVSQNPRHKITKRGQNVTFRCDPISEHNRLYWYRQTLGQGPEFLTYFQNEAQLEKSRLLSDRFSAERPKGSFSTLEIQRTEQGDSAMYLCASSGRSGTDRYNEQFFGPGTRLTVL.